The clone carrying this T cell receptor (beta chain) was recorded many times. TCR beta CDR3 sequences were amplified from RNA transcripts. Initially, a first-round RT-PCR of the TCR CDR3 employed the HTBI primer set. From the multiplex PCR reads, TCRdb called clonotypes with MiXCR, one entry per CDR3 protein. There are roughly 300,000 distinct CDR3 sequences in the sample; 20% to 25% occur only once, and about 30% lies in the top ten. Looked up from germline, CDR1 is ENHRY and CDR2 is SYGVKD. There are 18 residues in the CDR3. V lost 4 bases, J lost 3 bases, and 24 bases lay in between. With a duration under 2 months, the hyperthyroidism was newly diagnosed in patients aged 18 to 65. The sample comes from a study of T cells in Graves' hyperthyroidism and ophthalmopathy.

Material for sequencing was blood. The TCR sequence derives from a man in his forties with Graves' hyperthyroidism that later progressed to Graves' ophthalmopathy. The chain uses TRBV10-3 and TRBJ2-5; D is tentatively TRBD1 or TRBD2 (6 bases each). DNA for the CDR3: TGTGCCATCAGTGCCTCCCCCCCATCAGGCGGGACAAAAGAGACCCAGTACTTC. It specifies CAISASPPSGGTKETQYF.